The source of this T cell receptor beta chain is a study of OX40 agonist ivuxolimab in advanced cancers. In the study overall: Clinicians treated patients with ivuxolimab, an agonistic anti-OX40 (CD134) antibody. Prior anti-PD-1, anti-PD-L1 or anti-CTLA-4 therapy did not bar entry, and approximately 43% had some.

Here immunoSEQ multiplex PCR was the method, and the copy in TCRdb shows in-frame clones only, minus some. The sample carries under 80,000 clones, more than 80% recorded once. With regard to this clone: The target antigen is unknown.

Findings of the study overall: Clonal expansion among partial responders at 0.1-3.0 mg/kg ranked near the lowest. On average, a greater number of expanded clones characterised CD8+ T cells relative to CD4+.

Sequences were derived from CD4+ or CD8+ T cells sorted from blood, sampled in a trial of the OX40 agonist ivuxolimab. The TCR originated in an adult with an advanced solid tumor such as melanoma, head and neck, liver or kidney cancer.

This CDR3 is CASSLVGASTDTQYF. The CDR3 DNA is TGCGCCAGCAGCTTGGTCGGAGCTAGCACAGATACGCAGTATTTT. The V gene is TRBV5-1, the J gene TRBJ2-3, with no clear D. This CDR3 contains 15 residues. The germline CDR1 and CDR2 sequences are SGHRS and YFSETQ. V lost 0 bases, J lost 0 bases, and 8 bases lay in between.